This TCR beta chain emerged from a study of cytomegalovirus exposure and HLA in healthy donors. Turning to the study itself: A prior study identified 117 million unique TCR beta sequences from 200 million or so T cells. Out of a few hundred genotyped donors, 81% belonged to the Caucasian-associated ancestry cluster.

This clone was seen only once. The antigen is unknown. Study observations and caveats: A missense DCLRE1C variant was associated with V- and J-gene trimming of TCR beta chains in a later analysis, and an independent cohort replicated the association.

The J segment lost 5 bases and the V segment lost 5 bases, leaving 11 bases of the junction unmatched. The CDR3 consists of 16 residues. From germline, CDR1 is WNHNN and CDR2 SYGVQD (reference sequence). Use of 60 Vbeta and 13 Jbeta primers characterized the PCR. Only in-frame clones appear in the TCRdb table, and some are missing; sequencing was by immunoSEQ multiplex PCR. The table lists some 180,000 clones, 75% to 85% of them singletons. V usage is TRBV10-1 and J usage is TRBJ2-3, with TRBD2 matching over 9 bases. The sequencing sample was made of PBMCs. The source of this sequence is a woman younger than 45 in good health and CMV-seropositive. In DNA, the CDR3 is TGCGCCAGCAGTTCCCTTAGCGGGGGCCCGGAAGATACGCAGTATTTT. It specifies CASSSLSGGPEDTQYF.